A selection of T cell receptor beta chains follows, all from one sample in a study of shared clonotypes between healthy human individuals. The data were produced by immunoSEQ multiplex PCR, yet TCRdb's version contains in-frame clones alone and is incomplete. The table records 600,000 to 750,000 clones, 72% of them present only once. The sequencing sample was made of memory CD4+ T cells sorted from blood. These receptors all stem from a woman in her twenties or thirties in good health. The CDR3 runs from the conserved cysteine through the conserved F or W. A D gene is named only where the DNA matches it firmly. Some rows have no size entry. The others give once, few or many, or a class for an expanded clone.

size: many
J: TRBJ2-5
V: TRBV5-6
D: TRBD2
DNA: TGTGCCAGCAGCTTGTTCGGACTAGCGGAGAACCAAGAGACCCAGTACTTC
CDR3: CASSLFGLAENQETQYF

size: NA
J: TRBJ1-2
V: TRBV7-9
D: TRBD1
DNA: TGTGCCAGCAGCCCGATGGGACAGGGAGTTGGCTACACCTTC
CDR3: CASSPMGQGVGYTF

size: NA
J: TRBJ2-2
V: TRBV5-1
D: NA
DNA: TGCGCCAGCAGCTTGGTTGCCGGTCCAACCGGGGAGCTGTTTTTT
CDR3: CASSLVAGPTGELFF

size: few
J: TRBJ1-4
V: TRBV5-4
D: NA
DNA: TGTGCCAGCAGCGGCGGGGCGGCTAATGAAAAACTGTTTTTT
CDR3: CASSGGAANEKLFF

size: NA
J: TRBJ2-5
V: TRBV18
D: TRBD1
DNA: TGTGCCAGCTCATCCACAGACAGGGTCAAGACCCAGTACTTC
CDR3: CASSSTDRVKTQYF

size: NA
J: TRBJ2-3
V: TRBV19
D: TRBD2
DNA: TGTGCCAGTAGTCCTCCGGGACTAGTGCCAGATACGCAGTATTTT
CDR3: CASSPPGLVPDTQYF

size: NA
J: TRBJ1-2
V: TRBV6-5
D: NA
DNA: TGTGCCAGCAGTTACTCGGAGGGGAGCTACACCTTC
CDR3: CASSYSEGSYTF

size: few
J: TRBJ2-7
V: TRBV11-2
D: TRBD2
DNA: TGTGCCAGCAGCTCCAGGACTAGCGGGAGCTACGAGCAGTACTTC
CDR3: CASSSRTSGSYEQYF

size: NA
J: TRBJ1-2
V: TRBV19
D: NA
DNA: TGTGCCAGTAGTAACGGACAAGGAGGAGGCTACACCTTC
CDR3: CASSNGQGGGYTF

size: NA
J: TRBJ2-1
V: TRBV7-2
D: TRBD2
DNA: TGTGCCAGCAGCTCAGCGGGAGCGGGACTTGAGCAGTTCTTC
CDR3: CASSSAGAGLEQFF

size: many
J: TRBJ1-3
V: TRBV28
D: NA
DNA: TGTGCCAGCAGTTTTCAGGGAAACACCATATATTTT
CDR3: CASSFQGNTIYF

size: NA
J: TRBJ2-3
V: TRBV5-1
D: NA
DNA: TGCGCCAGCAGACCAGACAGTTCTAGCACAGATACGCAGTATTTT
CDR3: CASRPDSSSTDTQYF

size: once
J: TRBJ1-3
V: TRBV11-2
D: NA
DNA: TGTGCCAGCAGCTGGGGACCTTCTGGAAACACCATATATTTT
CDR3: CASSWGPSGNTIYF

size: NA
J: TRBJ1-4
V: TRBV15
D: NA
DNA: TGTGCCACCAGCAGAGATATAGGGGTTGGGGAAAAACTGTTTTTT
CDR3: CATSRDIGVGEKLFF

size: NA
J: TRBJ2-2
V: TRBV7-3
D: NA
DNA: TGTGCCAGCAGCTGGGCTAGCAGCATCGGGGAGCTGTTTTTT
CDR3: CASSWASSIGELFF